The entry that follows covers one T cell receptor beta chain sequence. Its antigen is not identified. This CDR3 is also generated by other DNA sequences in the sample. Measured with immunoSEQ multiplex PCR; TCRdb has only the in-frame clones, and not every one. The top ten clones hold 0.13% to 0.15% of a sample with about 2,500,000 clones, just over 90% of them seen once. CDR3 length equals 14 residues. Germline values: CDR1 MNHEY, CDR2 SVGAGI. Trimming stripped 0 bases from V and 1 base from J, with 6 bases between. The entry originates in a study of shared clonotypes between healthy human individuals. General study results and limits: What naive subsets generally showed was a larger estimated richness than memory subsets showed. Generation probabilities were higher for clonotypes shared across all four sorted-subset donors than for unshared ones. Represented diversity (both genetic and exposure-history) was limited by the small number of donors.

Caucasian adults residing in Nashville, Tennessee made up all the donors. This TCR derives from a man aged 18 to 30 in good health. Sequencing used naive CD4+ T cells sorted from blood. Subset reported: CD45RA+ positively selected. The V call is TRBV6-5, the J call TRBJ1-2, with unresolved D. The CDR3: CASSYSRDNYGYTF. As DNA, the CDR3 is TGTGCCAGCAGTTACTCGCGAGATAACTATGGCTACACCTTC.